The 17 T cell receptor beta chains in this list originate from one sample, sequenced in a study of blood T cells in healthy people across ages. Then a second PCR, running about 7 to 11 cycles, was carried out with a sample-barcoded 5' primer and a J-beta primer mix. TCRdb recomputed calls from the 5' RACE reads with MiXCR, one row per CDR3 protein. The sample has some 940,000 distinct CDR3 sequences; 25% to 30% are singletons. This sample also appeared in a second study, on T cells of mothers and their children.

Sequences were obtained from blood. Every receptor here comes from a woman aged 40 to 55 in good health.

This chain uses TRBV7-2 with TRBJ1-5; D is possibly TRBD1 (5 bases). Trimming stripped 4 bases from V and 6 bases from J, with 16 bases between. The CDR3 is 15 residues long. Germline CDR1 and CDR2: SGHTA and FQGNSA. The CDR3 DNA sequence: TGTGCCAGCAGCTCCCGGGTTGGGGGGAGTCAGCCCCAGCATTTT. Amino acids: CASSSRVGGSQPQHF.

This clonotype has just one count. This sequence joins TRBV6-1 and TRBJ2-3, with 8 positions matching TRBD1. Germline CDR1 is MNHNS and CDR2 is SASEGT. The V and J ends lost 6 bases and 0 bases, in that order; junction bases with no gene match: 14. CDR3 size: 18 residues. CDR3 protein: CASSPGTGPLTSTDTQYF. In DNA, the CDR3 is TGTGCCAGCAGCCCCGGGACAGGACCCTTAACTAGCACAGATACGCAGTATTTT.

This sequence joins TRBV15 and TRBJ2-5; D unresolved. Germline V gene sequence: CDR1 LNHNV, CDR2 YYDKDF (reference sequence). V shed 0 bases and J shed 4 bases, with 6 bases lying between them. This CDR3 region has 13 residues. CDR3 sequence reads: CATSRDDRETQYF. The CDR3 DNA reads TGTGCCACCAGCAGAGATGATAGAGAGACCCAGTACTTC.

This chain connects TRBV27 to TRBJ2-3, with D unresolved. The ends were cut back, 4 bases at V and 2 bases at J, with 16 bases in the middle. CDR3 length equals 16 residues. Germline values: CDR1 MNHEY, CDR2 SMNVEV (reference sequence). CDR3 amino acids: CASSSWASLATDTQYF. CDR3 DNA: TGTGCCAGCAGTTCCTGGGCGAGCCTGGCCACAGATACGCAGTATTTT.

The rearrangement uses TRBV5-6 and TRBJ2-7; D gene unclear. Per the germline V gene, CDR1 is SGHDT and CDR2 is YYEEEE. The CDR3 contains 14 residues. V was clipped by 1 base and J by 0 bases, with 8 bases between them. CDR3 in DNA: TGTGCCAGCAGCTTGTGGTCGACCTCCTACGAGCAGTACTTC. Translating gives CASSLWSTSYEQYF.

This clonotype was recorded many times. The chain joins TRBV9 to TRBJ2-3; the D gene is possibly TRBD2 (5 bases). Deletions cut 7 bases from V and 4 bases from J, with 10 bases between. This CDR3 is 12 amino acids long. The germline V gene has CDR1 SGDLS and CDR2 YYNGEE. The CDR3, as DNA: TGTGCCAGCGGGAGTATCTCAGATACGCAGTATTTT. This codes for CASGSISDTQYF.

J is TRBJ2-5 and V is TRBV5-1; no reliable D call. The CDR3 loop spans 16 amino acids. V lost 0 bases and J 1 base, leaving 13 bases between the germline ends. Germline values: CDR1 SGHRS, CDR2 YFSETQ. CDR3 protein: CASSLAPGPLQETQYF. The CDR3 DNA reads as TGCGCCAGCAGCTTGGCGCCAGGACCACTCCAAGAGACCCAGTACTTC.

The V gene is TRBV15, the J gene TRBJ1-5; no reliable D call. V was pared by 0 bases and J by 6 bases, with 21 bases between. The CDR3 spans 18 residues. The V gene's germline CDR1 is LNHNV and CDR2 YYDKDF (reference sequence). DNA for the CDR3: TGTGCCACCAGCAGAGATCCTCTCAGGCGTAAGACGGGTCAGCCCCAGCATTTT. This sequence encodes CATSRDPLRRKTGQPQHF.

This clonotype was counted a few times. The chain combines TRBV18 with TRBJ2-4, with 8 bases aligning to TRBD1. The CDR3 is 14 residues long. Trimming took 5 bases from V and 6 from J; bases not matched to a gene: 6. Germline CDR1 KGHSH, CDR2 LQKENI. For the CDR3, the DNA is TGTGCCAGCTCAAATGCCGGGACAGGAAACATTCAGTACTTC. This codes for CASSNAGTGNIQYF.

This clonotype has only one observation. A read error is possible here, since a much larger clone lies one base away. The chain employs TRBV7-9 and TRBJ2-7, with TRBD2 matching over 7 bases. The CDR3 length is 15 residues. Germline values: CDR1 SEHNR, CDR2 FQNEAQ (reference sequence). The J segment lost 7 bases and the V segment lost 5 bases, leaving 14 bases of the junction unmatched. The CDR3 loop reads CASSPLTSSGNEQYF. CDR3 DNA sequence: TGTGCCAGCAGCCCGTTGACTAGCTCGGGCAATGAGCAGTACTTC.

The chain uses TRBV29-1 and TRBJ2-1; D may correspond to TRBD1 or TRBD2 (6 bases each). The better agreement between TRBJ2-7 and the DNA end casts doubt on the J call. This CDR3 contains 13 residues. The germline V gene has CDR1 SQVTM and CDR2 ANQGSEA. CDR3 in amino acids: CSAEGGSYNEQYF. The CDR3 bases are TGCAGCGCCGAAGGGGGGTCCTACAATGAGCAGTACTTC.

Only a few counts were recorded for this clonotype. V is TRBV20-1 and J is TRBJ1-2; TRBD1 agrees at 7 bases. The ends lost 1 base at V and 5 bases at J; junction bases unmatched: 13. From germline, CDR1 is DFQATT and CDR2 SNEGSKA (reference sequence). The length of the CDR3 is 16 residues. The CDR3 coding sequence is TGCAGTGCTAGAGCCCCCGGGACAGAAGTTATTTATGGCTACACCTTC. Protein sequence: CSARAPGTEVIYGYTF.

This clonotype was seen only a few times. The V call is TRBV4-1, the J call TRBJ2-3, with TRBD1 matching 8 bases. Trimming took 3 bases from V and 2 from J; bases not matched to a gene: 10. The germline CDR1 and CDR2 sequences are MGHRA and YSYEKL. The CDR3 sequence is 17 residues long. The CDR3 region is CASSHLSLDRDTDTQYF. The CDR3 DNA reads TGCGCCAGCAGCCACCTGAGTCTGGACAGGGACACAGATACGCAGTATTTT.

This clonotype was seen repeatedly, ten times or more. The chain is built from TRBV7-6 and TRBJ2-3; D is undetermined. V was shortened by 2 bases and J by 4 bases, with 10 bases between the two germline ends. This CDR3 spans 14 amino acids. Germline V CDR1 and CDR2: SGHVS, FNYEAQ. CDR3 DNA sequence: TGTGCCAGCAGCTTAAGGGCATCCCCAGATACGCAGTATTTT. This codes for CASSLRASPDTQYF.

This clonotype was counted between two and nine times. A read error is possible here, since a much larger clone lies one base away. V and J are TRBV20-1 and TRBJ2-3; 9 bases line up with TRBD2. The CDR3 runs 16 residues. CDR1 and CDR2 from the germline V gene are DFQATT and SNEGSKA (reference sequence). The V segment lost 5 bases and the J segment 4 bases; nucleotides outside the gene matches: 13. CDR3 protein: CSAGFSRGGRADTQYF. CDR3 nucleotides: TGCAGTGCTGGCTTCTCGCGGGGGGGCCGCGCAGATACGCAGTATTTT.

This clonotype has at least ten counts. CDR3 in amino acids: CASSTSGTLYEQYF. The CDR3, as DNA: TGCGCCAGCAGCACCTCCGGGACACTCTACGAGCAGTACTTC. This rearrangement joins TRBV5-1 to TRBJ2-7, with a tentative D call TRBD1 (6 bases). CDR1 and CDR2 (germline): SGHRS, YFSETQ. V lost 4 bases to trimming and J lost 3 bases, with 14 bases between them. CDR3 length equals 14 residues.

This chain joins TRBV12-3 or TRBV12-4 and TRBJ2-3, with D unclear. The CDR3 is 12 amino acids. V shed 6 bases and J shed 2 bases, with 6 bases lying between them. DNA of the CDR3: TGTGCCAGCAGACCTAACACAGATACGCAGTATTTT. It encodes CASRPNTDTQYF.